The next 29 T cell receptor beta chains were all read from a single sample in a study of T-cell memory formation after mild COVID-19 (dated by TCRdb to the early 2020s). Library prep was done by 5' RACE. The listed sequencing device is Illumina NovaSeq 6000. TCRdb's own reprocessing of the public reads used fastp at Q25 and MiXCR and kept productive beta chains. Rows with a matching CDR3 protein are joined into one entry that keeps the most common DNA and genes. For this sample there are under 200,000 distinct CDR3 sequences; 11% appear just once. The ten largest account for roughly 3.8% of the sample. Material for sequencing was PBMCs or a T cell subset sorted from them (not recorded which). These TCRs come from a man in his late teens or twenties who had mild COVID-19 (a few samples of this study predate the infection). The sample titles of this study are shuffled in the database, so cell type and time point are left out; the donor was told from shared clones.

The table lists this clonotype with a few counts. The V gene is TRBV30, the J gene TRBJ1-5, with TRBD1 as a possible D gene (5 bases). The CDR3 consists of 13 residues. Trimming removed 5 bases from V and 4 bases from J, with 12 bases in between. Germline assignment: CDR1 GTSNPN and CDR2 SVGIG (reference sequence). The CDR3 DNA reads as TGTGCCTGGGGGCTTCAGGGTAATCAGCCCCAGCATTTT. As protein: CAWGLQGNQPQHF.

V usage is TRBV6-6 and J usage is TRBJ1-2, with 8 nucleotides matching TRBD1. The CDR3 consists of 14 residues. Per the germline V gene, CDR1 is MNHNY and CDR2 is SVGAGI (reference sequence). The junction had 4 bases not matched to a gene; V was cut back by 2 bases and J by 5 bases. CDR3 sequence (DNA): TGTGCCAGCAGTTACGGCCAGGGGGCGTATGGCTACACCTTC. Translation gives CASSYGQGAYGYTF.

The table lists this clonotype with many counts. CDR3: CASSSGQGYWTQYF. The CDR3 bases are TGTGCCAGCAGCTCGGGACAGGGTTACTGGACCCAGTACTTC. The rearrangement uses TRBV7-2 and TRBJ2-5; the match to TRBD1 covers 9 bases. V trimming: 4 bases; J trimming: 7 bases; junction bases outside the gene matches: 7. CDR3 size: 14 residues. Germline V gene lookup returns CDR1 SGHTA and CDR2 FQGNSA.

The chain is built from TRBV7-2 and TRBJ2-4, with D tentatively TRBD2 (5 bases). V was pared by 5 bases and J by 0 bases, with 11 bases between. This CDR3 has 15 residues. Germline V CDR1 and CDR2: SGHTA, FQGNSA. This CDR3 reads CASSTRLLAKNIQYF. Here the CDR3 DNA reads TGTGCCAGCAGCACTAGATTACTAGCCAAAAACATTCAGTACTTC. Variable domain in full (rest from reference TRBV7-2 and TRBJ2-4): GAGVSQSPSNKVTEKGKDVELRCDPISGHTALYWYRQSLGQGLEFLIYFQGNSAPDKSGLPSDRFSAERTGGSVSTLTIQRTQQEDSAVYLCASSTRLLAKNIQYFGAGTRLSVL.

This clonotype appeared a few times. This chain joins TRBV7-2 and TRBJ1-1; 8 nucleotides agree with TRBD1. The CDR3 extends over 12 amino acids. Germline-derived CDR1 and CDR2 are SGHTA and FQGNSA. The J segment lost 11 bases and the V segment lost 3 bases, leaving 5 bases of the junction unmatched. The CDR3: CASSFRTGSAFF. The DNA for the CDR3 is TGTGCCAGCAGCTTTAGGACAGGGAGTGCTTTCTTT.

V is TRBV7-3 and J is TRBJ1-2; D not resolved. The germline V gene has CDR1 SGHTA and CDR2 FQGTGA. Trimming cost V 2 bases and J 8 bases, with 12 bases left between them. The length of the CDR3 is 13 residues. The CDR3 bases are TGTGCCAGCAGCTTAGCCGATTTTAGGGGCTACACCTTC. Encoded protein: CASSLADFRGYTF.

This chain joins TRBV6-2 or TRBV6-3 and TRBJ2-2; possible D gene TRBD2, 5 bases. Germline values: CDR1 MNHEY, CDR2 SVGEGT. This CDR3 comprises 13 residues. V lost 6 bases, J lost 4 bases, and 9 bases lay in between. The CDR3 loop reads CASRIEGTGELFF. The CDR3 DNA reads as TGTGCCAGCAGGATAGAGGGCACCGGGGAGCTGTTTTTT.

This clonotype was picked up many times. The J gene is TRBJ2-1, the V gene TRBV6-5; 7 bases align to TRBD2. This CDR3 is 15 amino acids long. Germline CDR1 reads MNHEY; CDR2 reads SVGAGI. Unmatched junction bases numbered 6, after V lost 6 bases and J lost 1 base. The CDR3 DNA follows: TGTGCCAGCAGCCGGGGGAGGGCTTCCTACAATGAGCAGTTCTTC. Protein: CASSRGRASYNEQFF.

The table lists this clonotype with many counts. The chain recombines TRBV5-1 with TRBJ2-3; possibly TRBD1 for D (6 bases). V was shortened by 0 bases and J by 5 bases, with 10 bases between the two germline ends. The CDR3 totals 14 residues. The germline gives CDR1 SGHRS, CDR2 YFSETQ. The CDR3 region has the DNA TGCGCCAGCAGCTTGGAAGGGGGTGAAGATACGCAGTATTTT. It encodes CASSLEGGEDTQYF.

This clonotype was counted between two and nine times. The chain employs TRBV4-1 and TRBJ2-1; 7 nucleotides line up with TRBD2. With 8 bases clipped from V and 6 bases from J, the junction kept 4 bases outside the gene matches. Germline V gene sequence: CDR1 MGHRA, CDR2 YSYEKL. This CDR3 spans 12 amino acids. The CDR3 is CASGWGGNEQFF. CDR3 coding DNA: TGCGCCAGCGGATGGGGGGGCAATGAGCAGTTCTTC.

The chain carries TRBV13 and TRBJ1-1; tentative D call: TRBD1 (5 bases). CDR1 PRHDT and CDR2 FYEKMQ come from the germline V gene (reference sequence). This CDR3 region has 17 residues. Trimming removed 1 base from V and 5 bases from J, with 20 bases in between. CDR3 sequence (DNA): TGTGCCAGCAGCTTAGTAGGGTCCAGGGCCCGGAGGACTGAAGCTTTCTTT. It specifies CASSLVGSRARRTEAFF.

This clonotype was observed a few times. The genes are TRBV6-2 or TRBV6-3 and TRBJ2-7, with D possibly TRBD2 on 6 matching bases. V dropped 0 bases and J dropped 3 bases, with 12 bases sitting between them. The CDR3 covers 15 residues. Germline lookup yields CDR1 MNHEY and CDR2 SVGEGT. The CDR3 nucleotides are TGTGCCAGCAGTTACTCGATAGGACTATACTACGAGCAGTACGTC. As protein: CASSYSIGLYYEQYV.

V and J are TRBV20-1 and TRBJ1-3, with D perhaps matching TRBD1 (6 bases). Germline CDR1 DFQATT, CDR2 SNEGSKA (reference sequence). Trimming took 5 bases from V and 4 from J, leaving 15 bases between them. The CDR3 consists of 14 residues. CDR3 nucleotides: TGCAGTGCTTCACCTCCGGGGGCCGGAAACACCATATATTTT. This codes for CSASPPGAGNTIYF.

The chain joins TRBV12-3 or TRBV12-4 to TRBJ1-2, with no clear D. CDR3 length: 15 residues. Trimming shortened V by 6 bases and J by 3 bases, and 17 bases separated the two germline ends. The DNA of the CDR3 is TGTGCCAGCAGGGGTGGACGGAGTCAAGACTATGGCTACACCTTC. The encoded protein is CASRGGRSQDYGYTF.

At least ten counts were recorded for this clonotype. The rearrangement joins TRBV20-1 to TRBJ2-5; D might be TRBD2 (5 bases). Germline lookup yields CDR1 DFQATT and CDR2 SNEGSKA (reference sequence). V was pared by 0 bases and J by 2 bases, with 13 bases between. The CDR3 has 15 residues. The CDR3 loop is CSAREPAVGQETQYF. The CDR3 DNA reads as TGCAGTGCTAGAGAGCCAGCGGTGGGTCAAGAGACCCAGTACTTC.

This clonotype was seen more than once but under ten times. The genes are TRBV4-1 and TRBJ2-3; 9 nucleotides line up with TRBD1. The CDR3 loop spans 17 amino acids. Germline assignment: CDR1 MGHRA and CDR2 YSYEKL. Germline trimming cut 1 base from V and 3 bases from J; bases unmatched to any gene: 8. CDR3 DNA: TGCGCCAGCAGCCAAGGGATCGCACAGGGGGCTACAGATACGCAGTATTTT. It is translated as CASSQGIAQGATDTQYF.

This clonotype was seen at least ten times. The chain recombines TRBV7-9 with TRBJ2-2; possibly TRBD1 for D (5 bases). Trimming stripped 5 bases from V and 7 bases from J, with 8 bases between. Looked up from germline, CDR1 is SEHNR and CDR2 is FQNEAQ (reference sequence). This CDR3 is 12 amino acids long. CDR3 region: CASSPQGGELFF. The CDR3, as DNA: TGTGCCAGCAGCCCCCAGGGCGGGGAGCTGTTTTTT.

Many counts were recorded for this clonotype. This chain links TRBV3-1 with TRBJ2-5, with D uncertain. This CDR3 spans 12 amino acids. V dropped 0 bases and J dropped 4 bases, with 3 bases sitting between them. Per germline, CDR1 LGHDT and CDR2 YNNKEL (reference sequence). This chain's CDR3 is CASSQEGETQYF. CDR3 DNA: TGTGCCAGCAGCCAAGAGGGAGAGACCCAGTACTTC.

The chain joins TRBV24-1 to TRBJ1-5; D is unclear. Germline CDR1 is KGHDR and CDR2 is SFDVKD. The ends were cut back, 3 bases at V and 0 bases at J, with 5 bases in the middle. The CDR3 length is 14 residues. The chain's CDR3 is CATSDMISNQPQHF. CDR3 bases: TGTGCCACCAGTGATATGATTAGCAATCAGCCCCAGCATTTT.

The chain employs TRBV4-2 and TRBJ1-2; 9 bases are a match to TRBD1. This CDR3 spans 15 amino acids. V shed 4 bases, J shed 2 bases, and the junction held 5 bases outside the gene matches. The germline V gene encodes CDR1 LGHNA and CDR2 YNFKEQ. The CDR3 nucleotides read TGTGCCAGCAGCCCGGGACAGGGAGTAAACTATGGCTACACCTTC. This encodes CASSPGQGVNYGYTF.

J is TRBJ2-3 and V is TRBV5-1; no definite D call. This CDR3 is built from 14 residues. V lost 1 base, J lost 4 bases, and 10 bases lay in between. Germline V gives CDR1 SGHRS, CDR2 YFSETQ. This chain's CDR3 is CASSLRMAPDTQYF. The CDR3 DNA reads as TGCGCCAGCAGCTTGAGGATGGCCCCAGATACGCAGTATTTT.

This chain links TRBV5-3 with TRBJ2-3; 7 bases map to TRBD1. TRBV5-3 is reported as an ORF; its role is uncertain. The CDR3 is made up of 14 amino acids. The junction had 11 bases not matched to a gene; V was cut back by 7 bases and J by 6 bases. This chain's CDR3 is CARVRQGIADTQYF. The CDR3, as DNA: TGTGCCAGAGTCAGACAGGGAATCGCTGATACGCAGTATTTT.

The J gene is TRBJ1-2, the V gene TRBV20-1; no reliable D call. Trimming took 0 bases from V and 8 from J, leaving 7 bases between them. Per the germline V gene, CDR1 is DFQATT and CDR2 is SNEGSKA (reference sequence). The CDR3 is made up of 11 amino acids. CDR3 coding DNA: TGCAGTGCTAGAGACCAGGTCGGCTACACCTTC. This translates into CSARDQVGYTF.

This clonotype was detected a few times. V gene TRBV5-6 combines with J gene TRBJ1-2, with D tentatively TRBD1 (5 bases). V shed 1 base and J shed 7 bases, with 14 bases lying between them. The CDR3 extends over 14 amino acids. Germline V gene sequence: CDR1 SGHDT, CDR2 YYEEEE. As DNA, the CDR3 is TGTGCCAGCAGCTTGAACCGGGGGATGGGTGGCTACACCTTC. This codes for CASSLNRGMGGYTF.

This clonotype was recorded at least ten times. The chain combines TRBV5-1 with TRBJ1-1; 7 bases match TRBD1. Germline values: CDR1 SGHRS, CDR2 YFSETQ. The V segment lost 4 bases and the J segment 1 base; nucleotides outside the gene matches: 4. The CDR3 is made up of 14 amino acids. This CDR3 reads CASSVRQGNTEAFF. In DNA form, the CDR3 reads TGCGCCAGCAGCGTTCGACAGGGGAACACTGAAGCTTTCTTT.

This clonotype was counted at least ten times. V usage is TRBV20-1 and J usage is TRBJ1-6; 9 nucleotides agree with TRBD1. After removal of 1 base from V and 5 bases from J, the junction contained 3 bases not matched to a gene. The CDR3 totals 15 residues. Germline loops: CDR1 DFQATT, CDR2 SNEGSKA (reference sequence). CDR3: CSARAQGADNSPLHF. The CDR3 DNA sequence: TGCAGTGCTAGAGCACAGGGGGCCGATAATTCACCCCTCCACTTT.

This CDR3 is CASSFEFGRSTEAFF. Here the CDR3 DNA reads TGTGCCAGCAGCTTCGAGTTCGGCAGGTCCACTGAAGCTTTCTTT. The V call is TRBV7-9, the J call TRBJ1-1; D remains unclear. The germline V gene encodes CDR1 SEHNR and CDR2 FQNEAQ (reference sequence). V dropped 3 bases and J dropped 4 bases, with 15 bases sitting between them. This CDR3 is 15 amino acids long. Supplemented by reference TRBV7-9 and TRBJ1-1, the full variable domain reads DTGVSQNPRHKITKRGQNVTFRCDPISEHNRLYWYRQTLGQGPEFLTYFQNEAQLEKSRLLSDRFSAERPKGSFSTLEIQRTEQGDSAMYLCASSFEFGRSTEAFFGQGTRLTVV.

Here the CDR3 DNA reads TGCGCCAGCAGCCAGCAGGGTGGCACAGATACGCAGTATTTT. Amino acids: CASSQQGGTDTQYF. V usage is TRBV4-3 and J usage is TRBJ2-3; TRBD1 might be the D (5 bases). The CDR3 totals 14 residues. V lost 3 bases and J 1 base, leaving 8 bases between the germline ends. Germline V gene lookup returns CDR1 LGHNA and CDR2 YSLEER.

The chain recombines TRBV20-1 with TRBJ2-5; 10 nucleotides align to TRBD1. In germline, CDR1 is DFQATT, CDR2 SNEGSKA (reference sequence). J gave up 6 bases and V 4 bases, and 8 bases lay outside the gene matches. The CDR3 runs to 14 residues. CDR3 DNA sequence: TGCAGTGCTATACCGGGACAGGGGATAAAGACCCAGTACTTC. Amino acids: CSAIPGQGIKTQYF.